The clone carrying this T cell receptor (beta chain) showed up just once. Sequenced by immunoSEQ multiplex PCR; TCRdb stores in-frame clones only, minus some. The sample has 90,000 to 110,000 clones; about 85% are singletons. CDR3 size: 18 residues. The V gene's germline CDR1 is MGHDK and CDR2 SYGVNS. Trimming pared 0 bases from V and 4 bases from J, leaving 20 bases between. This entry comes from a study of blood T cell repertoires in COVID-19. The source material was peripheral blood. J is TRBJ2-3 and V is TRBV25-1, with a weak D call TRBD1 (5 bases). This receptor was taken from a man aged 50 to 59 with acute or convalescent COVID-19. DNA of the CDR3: TGTGCCAGCAGTGAATATAAAGTGGGTAGGCAGGGTGCAGATACGCAGTATTTT. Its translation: CASSEYKVGRQGADTQYF.